This entry lists 19 T cell receptor beta chains sequenced from one sample in a study of breast tumors, draining lymph nodes, adjacent tissues. Breast cancer patients provided tissue from their axillary draining lymph nodes. TCRdb called the multiplex PCR reads again in MiXCR, with one record for every CDR3 protein. Among about 130,000 distinct CDR3 sequences listed, 21% were seen once. Sequenced sample: axillary lymph node tissue. These receptors all come from a female donor with breast cancer. Some clones in this sample may be carry-over from other donors' samples.

On this clonotype: A junction boundary mismatches the germline segment, possibly from a read error. The V call is TRBV11-2, the J call TRBJ2-1; D remains ambiguous. CDR1 and CDR2 (germline): SGHAT, FQNNGV. CDR3 size: 13 residues. The CDR3 DNA is TGTGCCAGCAGCTCCATTGCCTTCAATGAGCAGTCCTTC. Translated, it gives CASSSIAFNEQSF.

This clonotype was seen repeatedly, ten times or more. The rearrangement uses TRBV24-1 and TRBJ2-2, with TRBD2 matching over 13 bases. Germline-derived CDR1 and CDR2 are KGHDR and SFDVKD. The CDR3 contains 18 residues. V was clipped by 2 bases and J by 3 bases; unmatched bases: 5. The CDR3 region is CATSDSGTSGIYTGELFF. CDR3 nucleotide sequence: TGTGCCACCAGTGATTCCGGGACTAGCGGGATTTACACCGGGGAGCTGTTTTTT.

This clonotype occurred many times. The chain is built from TRBV12-3 or TRBV12-4 and TRBJ1-3; 8 bases map to TRBD1. The CDR3 length is 20 residues. V lost 6 bases and J lost 0; bases outside the gene matches: 19. CDR3 DNA sequence: TGTGCCAGCAGCCGAATCGACAGGGGTTTGGGTATTTTCTCTGGAAACACCATATATTTT. Its translation is CASSRIDRGLGIFSGNTIYF.

This clonotype occurred many times. The rearrangement uses TRBV20-1 and TRBJ2-3; D perhaps matches TRBD2 (5 bases). Germline assignment: CDR1 DFQATT and CDR2 SNEGSKA (reference sequence). V was pared by 3 bases and J by 1 base, with 14 bases between. The CDR3 has 15 residues. The CDR3, as DNA: TGCAGTGCTAGCGGTGACTACGTTGGCACAGATACGCAGTATTTT. Amino acid sequence: CSASGDYVGTDTQYF.

This clonotype has a count of ten or more. The V and J genes are TRBV5-8 and TRBJ2-1; 7 bases map to TRBD2. CDR1 and CDR2 (germline): SGHTS, YDEGEE. This CDR3 region has 16 residues. Losses at the gene ends were 1 base for V and 7 bases for J; bases not matched to a gene: 11. Written as DNA, the CDR3 is TGTGCCAGCAGCTTGAACGCGGGAGCTCGAGGGAATGAGCAGTTCTTC. It encodes CASSLNAGARGNEQFF.

Regarding this clonotype: A much larger clonotype is one base distant, so this may be a read error. This sequence joins TRBV12-5 and TRBJ1-2, with TRBD1 as a possible D gene (6 bases). Germline loops: CDR1 LGHNT, CDR2 FRNRAP. CDR3 length: 12 amino acids. The CDR3 DNA reads as TGTGCTAGTGGCCAGACAGGCTATAGCTACACCTTC. Translation: CASGQTGYSYTF.

Turning to this clonotype: A much more abundant neighbour one base away suggests this may be a read error. The chain joins TRBV9 to TRBJ2-5; D uncertain. Germline V gene data show CDR1 as SGDLS and CDR2 as YYNGEE. V was clipped by 4 bases and J by 5 bases, with 15 bases between them. The CDR3 has 14 residues. CDR3 region: CASSLRPPGETQYF. The CDR3 coding sequence is TGTGCCAGCAGCCTACGCCCCCCCGGGGAGACCCAGTACTTC.

In the case of this clonotype: A much larger clonotype is one base distant, so this may be a read error. The genes are TRBV3-1 and TRBJ2-7, with unresolved D. Germline-derived CDR1 and CDR2 are LGHDT and YNNKEL (reference sequence). The CDR3 has 14 residues. The CDR3 here is CVSSRSWEAYEQYF. The CDR3 bases are TGTGTCAGCAGCCGTAGTTGGGAAGCCTACGAGCAGTACTTC.

The chain uses TRBV25-1 and TRBJ2-6; D gene uncertain. This CDR3 is 15 amino acids long. With 1 base removed from V and 0 bases from J, the gap between germline ends came to 4 bases. Per germline, CDR1 MGHDK and CDR2 SYGVNS. The CDR3 DNA reads TGTGCCAGCAGTGAATGGGGCTCTGGGGCCAACGTCCTGACTTTC. Amino acid sequence: CASSEWGSGANVLTF.

V gene TRBV18 combines with J gene TRBJ2-3; D remains ambiguous. CDR3 length equals 14 residues. Trimming cost V 2 bases and J 1 base, with 7 bases left between them. Germline V gene lookup returns CDR1 KGHSH and CDR2 LQKENI. CDR3 sequence reads: CASSPRQGTDTQYF. The CDR3 nucleotides are TGTGCCAGCTCACCAAGGCAGGGCACAGATACGCAGTATTTT.

This clonotype was counted at least ten times. The V call is TRBV3-1, the J call TRBJ2-1; D call uncertain. With 0 bases removed from V and 0 bases from J, the gap between germline ends came to 12 bases. In germline, CDR1 is LGHDT, CDR2 YNNKEL (reference sequence). This CDR3 is built from 17 residues. The CDR3 region is CASSQEVEYRSYNEQFF. The CDR3 region has the DNA TGTGCCAGCAGCCAAGAGGTTGAGTACCGCTCCTACAATGAGCAGTTCTTC.

The V and J genes are TRBV6-1 and TRBJ2-3, with a tentative D call TRBD1 (6 bases). The J call is in doubt because the DNA end fits TRBJ1-5 better. The germline CDR1 and CDR2 sequences are MNHNS and SASEGT. This CDR3 has 16 amino acids. This CDR3 reads CASSVKGDRRTDTQHF. CDR3 bases: TGTGCCAGCAGTGTCAAGGGGGACCGCCGCACAGATACGCAGCATTTT.

The sample holds many counts of this clonotype. The J gene is TRBJ2-1, the V gene TRBV7-2; 9 bases are shared with TRBD2. CDR3 length equals 16 residues. Trimming at V came to 2 bases and at J to 4 bases, leaving 6 bases not matched to a gene. CDR1 is SGHTA and CDR2 is FQGNSA in the germline V gene. The CDR3 DNA reads TGTGCCAGCAGCTTAAGGCTAGCGGGAATGTACAATGAGCAGTTCTTC. Translation gives CASSLRLAGMYNEQFF.

This clonotype occurred many times. This sequence joins TRBV27 and TRBJ2-7; 9 bases map to TRBD1. With V trimmed by 6 bases and J by 7 bases, 4 bases remained unmatched. This CDR3 comprises 12 residues. In germline, CDR1 is MNHEY, CDR2 SMNVEV (reference sequence). CDR3 bases: TGTGCCAGCAGCACAGGGGGCTTTGAGCAGTACTTC. Amino acid sequence: CASSTGGFEQYF.

This clonotype was observed at least ten times. The rearrangement links TRBV9 to TRBJ2-1, with 7 positions matching TRBD2. Germline V gene data show CDR1 as SGDLS and CDR2 as YYNGEE. CDR3 size: 15 residues. Trimming removed 4 bases from V and 6 bases from J; junction bases left unmatched: 10. This CDR3 is CASSPTGREFNEQFF. In DNA, the CDR3 is TGTGCCAGCAGCCCCACCGGGCGGGAGTTCAATGAGCAGTTCTTC.

This clonotype was counted ten times or more. The chain employs TRBV30 and TRBJ1-5; TRBD1 might be the D (5 bases). Trimming removed 0 bases at V and 4 bases at J, with 10 bases between. Germline-derived CDR1 and CDR2 are GTSNPN and SVGIG (reference sequence). CDR3 length: 14 residues. The CDR3 region is CAWSVAGINQPQHF. The CDR3 DNA follows: TGTGCCTGGAGTGTAGCAGGGATAAATCAGCCCCAGCATTTT. Full variable domain (outside the CDR3, taken from reference TRBV30 and TRBJ1-5): SQTIHQWPATLVQPVGSPLSLECTVEGTSNPNLYWYRQAAGRGLQLLFYSVGIGQISSEVPQNLSASRPQDRQFILSSKKLLLSDSGFYLCAWSVAGINQPQHFGDGTRLSIL.

The chain is built from TRBV7-4 and TRBJ1-6; a possible D gene is TRBD1 (6 bases). V lost 1 base and J 13 bases, leaving 20 bases between the germline ends. The CDR3 runs 16 residues. Germline CDR1 and CDR2: SGHVT and SQSDAQ. In nucleotides, the CDR3 is TGTGCCAGCAGCTTAGGGTGGGGGCTTGTGAGTTCGCCCCTCCACTTT. Protein: CASSLGWGLVSSPLHF.

In regard to this clonotype: Possible read error: a much larger clone is one base away. The chain couples TRBV20-1 to TRBJ2-1; no clear D. The V end was cut by 0 bases, the J end by 7 bases, with 16 bases between. CDR3 length: 15 residues. The V gene's germline CDR1 is DFQATT and CDR2 SNEGSKA (reference sequence). CDR3 in DNA: TGCAGTGCTAGAGATTGGCGACTCGACACGAATGAGCAGTTCTTC. It codes for CSARDWRLDTNEQFF.

This clonotype was seen repeatedly, ten times or more. The chain has TRBV2 and TRBJ2-1; perhaps TRBD2 as D (6 bases). The CDR3 consists of 15 residues. Trimming shortened V by 6 bases and J by 0 bases, and 12 bases separated the two germline ends. Germline-derived CDR1 and CDR2 are SNHLY and FYNNEI. The CDR3 spells CASRNGSSSYNEQFF. The CDR3, as DNA: TGTGCCAGCAGGAACGGGAGTAGCTCCTACAATGAGCAGTTCTTC.